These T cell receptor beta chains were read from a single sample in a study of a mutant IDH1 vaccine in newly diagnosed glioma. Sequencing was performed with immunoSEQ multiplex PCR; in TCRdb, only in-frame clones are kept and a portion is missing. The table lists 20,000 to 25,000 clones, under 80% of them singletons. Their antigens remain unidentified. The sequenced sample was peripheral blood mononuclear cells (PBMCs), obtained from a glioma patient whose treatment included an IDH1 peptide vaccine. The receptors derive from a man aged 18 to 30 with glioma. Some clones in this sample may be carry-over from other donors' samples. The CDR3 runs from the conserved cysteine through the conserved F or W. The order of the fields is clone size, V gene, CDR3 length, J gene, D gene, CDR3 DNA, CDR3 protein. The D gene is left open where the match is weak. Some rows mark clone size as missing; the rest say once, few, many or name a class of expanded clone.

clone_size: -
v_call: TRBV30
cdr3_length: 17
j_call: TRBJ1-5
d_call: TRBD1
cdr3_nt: TGTGCCTGGAGCCCGGGACAGTTTATAGGTAGCAATCAGCCCCAGCATTTT
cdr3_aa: CAWSPGQFIGSNQPQHF

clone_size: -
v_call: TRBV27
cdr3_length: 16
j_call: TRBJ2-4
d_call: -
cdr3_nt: TGTGCCAGCAGTTTGCGAAGGGTTGAGGGCAAAAACATTCAGTACTTC
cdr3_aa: CASSLRRVEGKNIQYF

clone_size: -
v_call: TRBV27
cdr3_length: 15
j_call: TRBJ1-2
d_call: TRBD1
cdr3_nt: TGTGCCAGCAGTAACAGATCCGGGACAGGGTTCGGCTACACCTTC
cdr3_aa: CASSNRSGTGFGYTF

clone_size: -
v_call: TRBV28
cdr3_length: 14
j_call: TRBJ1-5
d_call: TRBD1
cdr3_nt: TGTGCCAGCAGCCCATACAGGGGCAGCCAGCCCCAGCATTTT
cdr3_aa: CASSPYRGSQPQHF

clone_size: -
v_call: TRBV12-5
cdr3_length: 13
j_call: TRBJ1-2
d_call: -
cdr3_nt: TGTGCTAGTGGTTTGTTAGGGGCTAGCGGCTACACCTTC
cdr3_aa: CASGLLGASGYTF

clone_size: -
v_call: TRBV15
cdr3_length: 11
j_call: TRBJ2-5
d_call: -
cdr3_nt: TGTGCCACCAGCAGACAAGAGACCCAGTACTTC
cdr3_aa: CATSRQETQYF

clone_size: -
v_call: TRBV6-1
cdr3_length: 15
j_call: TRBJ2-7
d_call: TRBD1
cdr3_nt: TGTGCCAGCAGTGAAGCTGGGACAGGGTCCCACGAGCAGTACTTC
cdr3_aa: CASSEAGTGSHEQYF

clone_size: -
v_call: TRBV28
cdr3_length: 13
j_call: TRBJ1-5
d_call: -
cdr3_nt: TGTGCCAGCAGGTTTGGGATAAATCAGCCCCAGCATTTT
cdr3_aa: CASRFGINQPQHF

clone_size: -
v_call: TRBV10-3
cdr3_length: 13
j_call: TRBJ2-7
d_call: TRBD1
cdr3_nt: TGTGCCATCAGTGGGACAGGGGCCTACGAGCAGTACTTC
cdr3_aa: CAISGTGAYEQYF

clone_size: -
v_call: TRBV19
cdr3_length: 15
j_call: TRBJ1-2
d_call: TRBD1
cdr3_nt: TGTGCCAGCACCCGGGACAGGTTGAGGTCCTATGGCTACACCTTC
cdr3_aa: CASTRDRLRSYGYTF

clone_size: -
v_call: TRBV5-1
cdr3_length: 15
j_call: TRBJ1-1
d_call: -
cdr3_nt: TGCGCCAGCAGCTTGGCAGGGGCTTTCTTTGCTGAAGCTTTCTTT
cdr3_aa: CASSLAGAFFAEAFF

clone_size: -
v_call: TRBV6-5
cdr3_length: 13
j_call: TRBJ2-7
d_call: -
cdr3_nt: TGTGCCAGCAGTCCCGGGCCCAGGGACGAGCAGTACTTC
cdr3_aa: CASSPGPRDEQYF

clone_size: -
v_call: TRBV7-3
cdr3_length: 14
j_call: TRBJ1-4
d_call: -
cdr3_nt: TGTGCCAGCAGCCTCCTGCGGGAGAAGGAAAAACTGTTTTTT
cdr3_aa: CASSLLREKEKLFF

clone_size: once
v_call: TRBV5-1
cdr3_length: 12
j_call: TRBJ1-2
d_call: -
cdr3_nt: TGCGCCAGCAGCATAGGGGGAAATGGCTACACCTTC
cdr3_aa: CASSIGGNGYTF

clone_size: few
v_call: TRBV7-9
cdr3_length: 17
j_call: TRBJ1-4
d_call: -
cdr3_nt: TGTGCCAGCAGCTTAGGCCGGACCGTGGGGGGTAATGAAAAACTGTTTTTT
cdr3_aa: CASSLGRTVGGNEKLFF

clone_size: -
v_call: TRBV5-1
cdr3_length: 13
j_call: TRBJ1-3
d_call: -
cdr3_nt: TGCGCCAGCAGCTTGGGACAGGGAAACACCATATATTTT
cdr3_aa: CASSLGQGNTIYF

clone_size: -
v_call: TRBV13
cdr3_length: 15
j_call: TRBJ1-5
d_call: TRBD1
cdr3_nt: TGTGCCAGCAGCTTAGGAGGGACAGGGGAACAGCCCCAGCATTTT
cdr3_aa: CASSLGGTGEQPQHF

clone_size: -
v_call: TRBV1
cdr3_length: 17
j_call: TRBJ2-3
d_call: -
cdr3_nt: TGCACCAGCAGCCAAGATGGAATCAAACGGGGGGCAGATACGCAGTATTTT
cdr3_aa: CTSSQDGIKRGADTQYF

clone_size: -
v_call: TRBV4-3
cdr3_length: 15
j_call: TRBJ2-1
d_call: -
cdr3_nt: TGCGCCAGCAGCCAATTAGCGGATCTAGGGAATGAGCAGTTCTTC
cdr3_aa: CASSQLADLGNEQFF

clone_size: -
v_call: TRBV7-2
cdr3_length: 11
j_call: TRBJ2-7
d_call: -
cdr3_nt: TGTGCCAGCAGTCGAGGGGACGAGCAGTACTTC
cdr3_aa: CASSRGDEQYF

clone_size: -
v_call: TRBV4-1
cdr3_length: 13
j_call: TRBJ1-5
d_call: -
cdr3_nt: TGCGCCAGCAGCCAAATGGGAAATCAGCCCCAGCATTTT
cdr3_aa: CASSQMGNQPQHF

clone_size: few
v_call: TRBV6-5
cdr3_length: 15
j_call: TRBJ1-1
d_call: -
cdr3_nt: TGTGCCAGCAGTGCACCGGGGTTAGGGAACACTGAAGCTTTCTTT
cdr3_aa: CASSAPGLGNTEAFF

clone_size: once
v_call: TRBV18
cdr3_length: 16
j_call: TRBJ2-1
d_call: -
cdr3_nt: TGTGCCAGCTCACCACCGGCGGGTGGGGTCTACAATGAGCAGTTCTTC
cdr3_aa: CASSPPAGGVYNEQFF

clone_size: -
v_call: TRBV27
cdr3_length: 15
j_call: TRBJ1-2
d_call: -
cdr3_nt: TGTGCCAGCAGCGATCTACCGGGGCCGGCGCTGGGCTACACCTTC
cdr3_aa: CASSDLPGPALGYTF

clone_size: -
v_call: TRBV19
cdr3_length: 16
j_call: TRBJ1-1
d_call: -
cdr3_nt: TGTGCCAGTAGTTGGGGGGTCGGACCCTGGACATCTGAAGCTTTCTTT
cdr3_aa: CASSWGVGPWTSEAFF

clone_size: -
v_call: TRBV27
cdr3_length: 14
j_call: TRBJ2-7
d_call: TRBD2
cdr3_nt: TGTGCCAGCAGTCGCAGCGGGAGGGGCTACGAGCAGTACTTC
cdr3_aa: CASSRSGRGYEQYF

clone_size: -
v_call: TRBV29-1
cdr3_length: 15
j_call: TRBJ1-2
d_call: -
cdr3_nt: TGCAGCGTTGAAGGCCCCGCGGGGCCAGGGGATGGCTACACCTTC
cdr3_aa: CSVEGPAGPGDGYTF

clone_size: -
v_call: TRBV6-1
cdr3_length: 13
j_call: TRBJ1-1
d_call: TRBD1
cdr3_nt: TGTGCCAGCAGTGAGGGACAGGTTGCTGAAGCTTTCTTT
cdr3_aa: CASSEGQVAEAFF

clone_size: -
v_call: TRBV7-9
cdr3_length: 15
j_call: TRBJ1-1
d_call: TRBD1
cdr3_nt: TGTGCCAGCACCATCAGGACAGGGGGAAACACTGAAGCTTTCTTT
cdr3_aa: CASTIRTGGNTEAFF

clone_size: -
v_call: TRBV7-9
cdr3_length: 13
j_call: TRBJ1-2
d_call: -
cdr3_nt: TGTGCCAGCAGCTTAAATTCGGGGCCTGGCTACACCTTC
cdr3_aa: CASSLNSGPGYTF

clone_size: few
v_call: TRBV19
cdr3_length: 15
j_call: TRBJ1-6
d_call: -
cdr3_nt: TGTGCCAGTAGTATCGGTCGGGGGAGGGGATCACCCCTCCACTTT
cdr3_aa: CASSIGRGRGSPLHF

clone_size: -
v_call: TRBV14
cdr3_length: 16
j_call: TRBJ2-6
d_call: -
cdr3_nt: TGTGCCAGCAGCCCACGCAGGGGCTCTGGGGCCAACGTCCTGACTTTC
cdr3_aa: CASSPRRGSGANVLTF

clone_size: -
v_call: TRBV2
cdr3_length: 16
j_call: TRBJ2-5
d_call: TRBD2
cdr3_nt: TGTGCCAGCAGTTCGACTAGCGGGGGCCTGAGGGAGACCCAGTACTTC
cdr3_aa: CASSSTSGGLRETQYF

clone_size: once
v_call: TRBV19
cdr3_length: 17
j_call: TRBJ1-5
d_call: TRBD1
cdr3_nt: TGTGCCAGTAGGGCCGAAGGACAGGTTAATAGCAATCAGCCCCAGCATTTT
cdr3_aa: CASRAEGQVNSNQPQHF

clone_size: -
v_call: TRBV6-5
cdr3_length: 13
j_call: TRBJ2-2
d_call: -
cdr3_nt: TGTGCCAGCAGCCCGGACAGCACCGGGGAGCTGTTTTTT
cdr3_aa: CASSPDSTGELFF

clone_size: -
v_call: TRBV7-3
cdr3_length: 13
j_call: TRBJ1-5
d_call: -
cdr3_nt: TGTGCCAGCAGCTTAGGAGGTGGTCAGCCCCAGCATTTT
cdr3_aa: CASSLGGGQPQHF

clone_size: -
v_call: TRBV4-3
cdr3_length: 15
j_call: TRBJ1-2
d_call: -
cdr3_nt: TGCGCCAGCAGCCAAGCGGTTTTGGGGTCCTATGGCTACACCTTC
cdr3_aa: CASSQAVLGSYGYTF

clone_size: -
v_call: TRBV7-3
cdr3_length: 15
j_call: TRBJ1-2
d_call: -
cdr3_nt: TGTGCCAGCAGCTTACTGCCCAGGGGAAACTATGGCTACACCTTC
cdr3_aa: CASSLLPRGNYGYTF

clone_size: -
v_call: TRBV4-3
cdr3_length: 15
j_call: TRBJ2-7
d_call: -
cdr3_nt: TGCGCCAGCAGCCAAGTCCCAGCGCCGAACTACGAGCAGTACTTC
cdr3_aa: CASSQVPAPNYEQYF

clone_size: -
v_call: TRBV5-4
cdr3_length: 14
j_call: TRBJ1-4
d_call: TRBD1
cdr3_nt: TGTGCCAGCAGCAGAACAGGGGCCGAGGAAAAACTGTTTTTT
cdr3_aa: CASSRTGAEEKLFF

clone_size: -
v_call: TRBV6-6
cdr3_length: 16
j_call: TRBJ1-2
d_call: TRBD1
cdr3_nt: TGTGCCAGCAGTTACGCAGATTCGACAGGGGTGAATGGCTACACCTTC
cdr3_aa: CASSYADSTGVNGYTF

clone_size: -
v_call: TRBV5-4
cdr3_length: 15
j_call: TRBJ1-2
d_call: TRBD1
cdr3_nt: TGTGCCAGCAGCAGGGGACAGGCACACTACTATGGCTACACCTTC
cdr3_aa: CASSRGQAHYYGYTF

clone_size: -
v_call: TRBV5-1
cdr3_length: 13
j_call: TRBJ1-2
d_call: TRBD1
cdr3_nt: TGCGCCAGCAGCTTGGCAGGGGGCTATGGCTACACCTTC
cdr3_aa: CASSLAGGYGYTF

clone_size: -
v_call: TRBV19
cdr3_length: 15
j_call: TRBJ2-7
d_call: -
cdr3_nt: TGTGCCAGTAGTATGCCGGGAGGGGGCCAATACGAGCAGTACTTC
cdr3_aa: CASSMPGGGQYEQYF

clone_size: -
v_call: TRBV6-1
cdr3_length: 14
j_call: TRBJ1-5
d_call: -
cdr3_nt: TGTGCCAGCACTCCCCTCGGCAGGATTCAGCCCCAGCATTTT
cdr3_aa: CASTPLGRIQPQHF

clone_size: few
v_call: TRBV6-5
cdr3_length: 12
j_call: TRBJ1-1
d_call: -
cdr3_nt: TGTGCCAGCAGACGATGGGGCACTGAAGCTTTCTTT
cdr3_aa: CASRRWGTEAFF

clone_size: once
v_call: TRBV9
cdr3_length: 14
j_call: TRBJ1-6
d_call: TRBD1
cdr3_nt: TGTGCCAGCAGGAAGGGACAGAATAATTCACCCCTCCACTTT
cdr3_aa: CASRKGQNNSPLHF

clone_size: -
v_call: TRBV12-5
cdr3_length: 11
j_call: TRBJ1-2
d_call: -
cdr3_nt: TGTGCTAGTGGTTTGGGGGCTGGCTACACCTTC
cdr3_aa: CASGLGAGYTF

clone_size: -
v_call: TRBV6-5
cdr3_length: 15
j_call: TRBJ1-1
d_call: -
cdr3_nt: TGTGCCAGCAGTTCCCGGGGACGGATGAACACTGAAGCTTTCTTT
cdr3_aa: CASSSRGRMNTEAFF

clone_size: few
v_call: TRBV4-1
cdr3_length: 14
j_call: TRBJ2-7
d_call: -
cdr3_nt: TGCGCCAGCAGCCAAGGGGGCACCCCGAACGAGCAGTACTTC
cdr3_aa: CASSQGGTPNEQYF

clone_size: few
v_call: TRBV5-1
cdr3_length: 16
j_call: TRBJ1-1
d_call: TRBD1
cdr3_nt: TGCGCCAGCAGCCCTGGGACAGCGGGAATGAACACTGAAGCTTTCTTT
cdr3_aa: CASSPGTAGMNTEAFF

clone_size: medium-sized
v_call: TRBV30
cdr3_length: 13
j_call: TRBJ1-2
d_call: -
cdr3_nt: TGTGCCTGGATTCAAGACCTTAACTATGGCTACACCTTC
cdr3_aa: CAWIQDLNYGYTF

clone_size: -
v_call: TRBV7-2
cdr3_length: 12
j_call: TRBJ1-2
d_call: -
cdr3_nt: TGTGCCAGCAGCTTAGACGGCTATGGCTACACCTTC
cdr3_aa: CASSLDGYGYTF

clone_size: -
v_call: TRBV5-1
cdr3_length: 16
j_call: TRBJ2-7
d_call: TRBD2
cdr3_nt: TGCGCCAGCAGCTTGGGGCTAGCGGGGGCGGGCTACGAGCAGTACTTC
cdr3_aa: CASSLGLAGAGYEQYF

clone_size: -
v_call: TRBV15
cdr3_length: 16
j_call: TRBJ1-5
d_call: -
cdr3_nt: TGTGCCACCAGCAGAGGGGGGTTAGGGTTGGGTCAGCCCCAGCATTTT
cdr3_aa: CATSRGGLGLGQPQHF